These 2 T cell receptor beta chains were sequenced from one sample in a study of control samples from healthy donors and cancer patients (dated by TCRdb to the early 2020s). Receptor amplification or capture employed the immunoSEQ multiplex PCR assay. This immuneACCESS table, as held by TCRdb, lists in-frame sequences with V and J called but not all clones. Of the missing ones, under half trace to an unresolved V gene in checked studies; the others have no known cause. Here the sample has around 170,000 clones; about 90% occur a single time. About 0.73% of the sample lies in the top ten. The specimen was blood. Receptors originate from a woman aged 25 to 45 in good health.

CDR3 amino acids: CASSLEAGAGRLFF. As DNA, the CDR3 is TGCGCCAGCAGCTTGGAAGCGGGGGCGGGAAGACTGTTTTTT. The chain is built from TRBV5-1 and TRBJ1-4; perhaps TRBD1 as D (6 bases). The length of the CDR3 is 14 residues. CDR1 is SGHRS and CDR2 is YFSETQ in the germline V gene. V was trimmed by 0 bases and J by 13 bases, leaving 16 bases between them. The full variable domain, its missing parts supplied by reference TRBV5-1 and TRBJ1-4, is KAGVTQTPRYLIKTRGQQVTLSCSPISGHRSVSWYQQTPGQGLQFLFEYFSETQRNKGNFPGRFSGRQFSNSRSEMNVSTLELGDSALYLCASSLEAGAGRLFFGSGTQLSVL.

The V gene is TRBV28, the J gene TRBJ1-2, with D maybe TRBD1 (5 bases). The CDR3 extends over 12 amino acids. Trimming left V 3 bases short and J 8 bases short, with 10 bases between. Germline CDR1 is MDHEN and CDR2 is SYDVKM. The CDR3 reads CASSFGAAGYTF. Here the CDR3 DNA reads TGTGCCAGCAGTTTTGGGGCAGCCGGCTACACCTTC.